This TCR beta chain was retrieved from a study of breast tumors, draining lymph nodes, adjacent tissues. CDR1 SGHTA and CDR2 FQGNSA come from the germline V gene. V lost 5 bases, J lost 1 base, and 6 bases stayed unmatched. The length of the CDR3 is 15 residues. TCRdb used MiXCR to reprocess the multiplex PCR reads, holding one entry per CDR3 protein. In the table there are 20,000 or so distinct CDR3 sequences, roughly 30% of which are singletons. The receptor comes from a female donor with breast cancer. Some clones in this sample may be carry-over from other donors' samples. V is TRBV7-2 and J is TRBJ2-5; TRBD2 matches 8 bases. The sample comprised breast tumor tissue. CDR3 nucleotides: TGTGCCAGCAGCCAGGCGGGGGGTTTCCAAGAGACCCAGTACTTC. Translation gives CASSQAGGFQETQYF.